This T cell receptor (beta chain) stems from a study of blood T cell repertoires in COVID-19. Study-wide context: The United States, Italy and Spain provided the acute and convalescent COVID-19 samples. T cells, B-cell-depleted T cells, or PBMCs supplied cDNA or gDNA.

Authors' analysis steps: Reference gene primer amplification yielded estimated nucleated cell counts. TCRdb's table, derived via immunoSEQ multiplex PCR, lists solely in-frame clones and lacks some. That table gives V, J and clone size, and the DNA gave D and trimming. Of around 160,000 clones detected, 84% appear once; the ten largest clones hold 38%. The CDR3 loop spans 18 amino acids. Trimming at V came to 0 bases and at J to 3 bases, leaving 9 bases not matched to a gene. This receptor was identified in a human donor in a cohort sampled during active COVID-19. Sequenced: peripheral blood. The chain has TRBV5-3 and TRBJ1-5; 10 bases line up with TRBD1. TRBV5-3 is filed as an ORF, its function uncertain. In DNA, the CDR3 is TGTGCCAGAAGCTTGGCCCTGGACAGGGGGTTTGACAATCAGCCCCAGCATTTT. Translated: CARSLALDRGFDNQPQHF.